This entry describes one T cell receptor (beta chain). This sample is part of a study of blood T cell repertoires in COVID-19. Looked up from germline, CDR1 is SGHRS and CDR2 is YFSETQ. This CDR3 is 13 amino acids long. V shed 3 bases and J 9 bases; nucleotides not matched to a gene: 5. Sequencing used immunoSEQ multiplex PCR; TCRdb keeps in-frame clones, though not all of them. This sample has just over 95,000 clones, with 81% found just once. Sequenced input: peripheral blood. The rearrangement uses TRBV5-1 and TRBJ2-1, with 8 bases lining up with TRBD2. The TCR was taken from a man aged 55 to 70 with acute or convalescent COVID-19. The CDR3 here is CASSSRLAPEQFF. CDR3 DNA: TGCGCCAGCAGCTCCAGACTAGCGCCTGAGCAGTTCTTC. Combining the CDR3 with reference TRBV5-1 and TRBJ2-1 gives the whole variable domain KAGVTQTPRYLIKTRGQQVTLSCSPISGHRSVSWYQQTPGQGLQFLFEYFSETQRNKGNFPGRFSGRQFSNSRSEMNVSTLELGDSALYLCASSSRLAPEQFFGPGTRLTVL.